Listed below are T cell receptor beta chains from one sample, sequenced in a study of blood T cells in healthy people across ages. Via MiXCR, TCRdb re-called the 5' RACE reads, giving one row per CDR3 protein. The data show about 1.4 million distinct CDR3 sequences, approximately 63% seen once. Sequences were obtained from blood. The origin of the receptors is a man between 18 and 29 years old in good health. Both conserved end residues are part of each CDR3. Fields, in order: D gene, V gene, J gene, CDR3 protein. The D gene is left open where the match is weak.

D gene: .
V gene: TRBV7-9
J gene: TRBJ1-1
CDR3 protein: CASSPHGGESGTEAFF

D gene: .
V gene: TRBV7-7
J gene: TRBJ2-1
CDR3 protein: CASSSSPGNDYNEQFF

D gene: .
V gene: TRBV29-1
J gene: TRBJ2-7
CDR3 protein: CSVEDGYVDEQYF

D gene: .
V gene: TRBV20-1
J gene: TRBJ2-5
CDR3 protein: CSAAPLNNEQYF

D gene: .
V gene: TRBV7-9
J gene: TRBJ2-7
CDR3 protein: CASSLGQVSSYEQYF

D gene: .
V gene: TRBV5-5
J gene: TRBJ1-2
CDR3 protein: CASSFGGGQGYGYTF

D gene: .
V gene: TRBV27
J gene: TRBJ2-5
CDR3 protein: CASSIRGAPTQYF

D gene: .
V gene: TRBV20-1
J gene: TRBJ2-7
CDR3 protein: CSARQMSIKEYF

D gene: .
V gene: TRBV6-2/TRBV6-3
J gene: TRBJ1-1
CDR3 protein: CASSLPGTTEAFF

D gene: .
V gene: TRBV24-1
J gene: TRBJ2-4
CDR3 protein: CATSVSDRRRYF

D gene: TRBD1
V gene: TRBV4-1
J gene: TRBJ1-6
CDR3 protein: CASSQTTTGGRFYSPLHF

D gene: .
V gene: TRBV12-3/TRBV12-4
J gene: TRBJ2-1
CDR3 protein: CASSFLGGNNEQFF

D gene: TRBD1
V gene: TRBV4-3
J gene: TRBJ1-1
CDR3 protein: CASSQEGQGVSEAFF